This T cell receptor (beta chain) was recorded in a study of beta chain features in type 1 diabetes. The entirety of the isolated RNA underwent reverse transcription, so expressed TCRB transcripts were sequenced. The data were produced by immunoSEQ multiplex PCR, yet TCRdb's version contains in-frame clones alone and is incomplete. The sample has a few hundred thousand clones; 9.6% are singletons. Concerning this clone: What it binds is not known.

Study-level results: Patients showed naive, central memory and Treg TCRB repertoires that appeared more similar than those of healthy donors. A pattern of fewer insertions and more deletions at VDJ junctions was seen in type 1 diabetes patients. Sequencing of cDNA might inflate the share of cells that strongly express TCR.

The TCR was taken from a woman younger than 35 in good health. The sample comprised naive CD4+ T cells from blood.

The CDR3 loop reads CASSVLASTDTQYF. The DNA of the CDR3 is TGTGCCAGCAGCGTATTAGCTAGCACAGATACGCAGTATTTT. The rearrangement uses TRBV9 and TRBJ2-3; D is ambiguous. This CDR3 has 14 residues. V lost 1 base and J 0 bases, leaving 6 bases between the germline ends. Per germline, CDR1 SGDLS and CDR2 YYNGEE.